The sequence of this T cell receptor (beta chain) was determined in a study of T cells in Graves' hyperthyroidism and ophthalmopathy. Uncontrolled infection, other autoimmune disease, pregnancy or lactation led to exclusion. The TCR beta CDR3 regions underwent amplification using RNA transcripts as the source. Using the HTBI primer set, a first-round RT-PCR was run on the TCR CDR3. TCRdb re-analysed the multiplex PCR reads in MiXCR, keeping a single row per CDR3 protein. Here the sample spans around 700,000 distinct CDR3 sequences, roughly a sixth being singletons. Trimming stripped 4 bases from V and 1 base from J, with 19 bases between. The CDR3 length is 17 residues. The V gene's germline CDR1 is MNHEY and CDR2 SMNVEV (reference sequence).

The sequence was obtained from a woman aged 50 to 65 with Graves' hyperthyroidism that later progressed to Graves' ophthalmopathy. The J gene is TRBJ1-2, the V gene TRBV27; possible D gene TRBD1, 6 bases. Sequencing input: blood. This CDR3 reads CASSSYRGAGINYGYTF. For the CDR3, the DNA is TGTGCCAGCAGTTCTTATAGGGGGGCAGGAATTAACTATGGCTACACCTTC.